This T cell receptor (beta chain) is drawn from a study of response to subunit inactivated influenza vaccine (dated 2018 in TCRdb). Describing the broader study: To follow how T cells responded to a trivalent subunit inactivated influenza vaccine, the researchers relied on deep quantitative profiling of the T cell receptor repertoire.

Libraries were built with RT-PCR. Sequencing used an Illumina HiSeq 2500. TCRdb reprocessing: public reads trimmed at Q25 with fastp, clones called with MiXCR, in-frame beta chains kept. Rows merge per CDR3 protein into single entries with the most common DNA and genes. The sample profile shows fewer than 550,000 distinct CDR3 sequences; 25% of them were found once. The top ten clones comprise under 2.5% of the sample. Spanning cysteine to phenylalanine, the CDR3 consists of 16 amino acids. Only the CDR3 region is kept as DNA, spanning 48 bases read in frame from base 1. Trimming takes 5 bases off V and 9 bases off J; junction bases not matched to a gene: 19. CDR1 and CDR2 were assigned from the germline V gene (reference sequence) as DFQATT and SNEGSKA. Regarding this clonotype: Its antigen is unknown. No per-base quality is available; no much larger clone lies one base away.

Overall study outcomes, separate from this receptor: According to the authors, only a limited number of new T cells may be recruited by each seasonal influenza vaccination.

This sequence was found in a man aged 50-60 years who received an inactivated influenza vaccine. Donor details come from another sample of the same person, matched by shared clones. This sequence uses TRBV20-1 and TRBJ2-1, and 7 bases in between align with TRBD1. The source material was CD4+ T cells sorted from PBMCs, sampled about 5 days after vaccination. The encoded CDR3 is CSAGEGQVRTYGEQFF. The nucleotide sequence reads TGCAGTGCTGGGGAAGGACAGGTCAGAACCTACGGTGAGCAGTTCTTC.